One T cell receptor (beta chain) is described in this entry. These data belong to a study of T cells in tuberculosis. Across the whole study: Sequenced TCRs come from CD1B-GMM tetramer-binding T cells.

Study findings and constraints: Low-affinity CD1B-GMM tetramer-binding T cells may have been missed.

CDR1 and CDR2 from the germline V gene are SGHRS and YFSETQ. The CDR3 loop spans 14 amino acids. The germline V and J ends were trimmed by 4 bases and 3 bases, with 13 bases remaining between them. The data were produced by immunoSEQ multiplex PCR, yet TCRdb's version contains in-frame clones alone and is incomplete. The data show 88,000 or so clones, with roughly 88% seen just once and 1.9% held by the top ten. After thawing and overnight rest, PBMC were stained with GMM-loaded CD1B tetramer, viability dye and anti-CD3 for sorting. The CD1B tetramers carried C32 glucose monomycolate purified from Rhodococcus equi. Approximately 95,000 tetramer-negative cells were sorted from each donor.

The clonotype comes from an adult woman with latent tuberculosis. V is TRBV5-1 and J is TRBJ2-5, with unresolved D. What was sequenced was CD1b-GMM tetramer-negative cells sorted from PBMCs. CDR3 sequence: CASSPSDTEETQYF. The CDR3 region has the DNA TGCGCCAGCAGCCCCTCCGACACGGAAGAGACCCAGTACTTC.